These 28 T cell receptor beta chains share one sample of origin, sequenced in a study of T-cell reconstitution after alpha-beta-depleted transplantation in children. Preparation of the TCRbeta library was carried out with unique molecular identifiers. Each CDR3 protein is one row after TCRdb ran MiXCR on the PCR reads. The table shows some 830,000 distinct CDR3 sequences, with 16% occurring only once. The material was PBMCs, mostly from graft donor cells, obtained 360 days after TCRalphabeta/CD19-depleted stem cell transplant. Source of these receptors: a male patient between 10 and 17 years old who had a stem cell transplant for acute lymphoblastic leukemia, so the T cells may come from the graft donor.

The chain uses TRBV4-1 and TRBJ2-4; 9 nucleotides agree with TRBD2. Germline CDR1 and CDR2: MGHRA and YSYEKL. J gave up 7 bases and V 3 bases, and 13 bases lay outside the gene matches. CDR3 length: 17 amino acids. CDR3 sequence: CASSHGAAGGPANIQYF. In DNA form, the CDR3 reads TGCGCCAGCAGCCACGGGGCGGCGGGAGGGCCGGCGAACATTCAGTACTTC.

This clonotype has more than one count but fewer than ten. This sequence joins TRBV11-2 and TRBJ2-7, with 7 bases that match TRBD2. Unmatched junction bases numbered 13, after V lost 5 bases and J lost 3 bases. In germline, CDR1 is SGHAT, CDR2 FQNNGV. The CDR3 is 16 residues long. The CDR3 here is CASSPLSGGISYEQYF. Written as DNA, the CDR3 is TGTGCCAGCAGCCCTCTTTCGGGAGGAATAAGCTACGAGCAGTACTTC.

The J gene is TRBJ2-3, the V gene TRBV6-2 or TRBV6-3; 10 nucleotides line up with TRBD2. The CDR3 is made up of 17 amino acids. V trimming: 2 bases; J trimming: 2 bases; junction bases outside the gene matches: 7. The germline CDR1 and CDR2 sequences are MNHEY and SVGEGT. CDR3 in DNA: TGTGCCAGCAGTTACACCCTAGCGGGGGCCCCCACAGATACGCAGTATTTT. It translates to CASSYTLAGAPTDTQYF.

The chain links TRBV24-1 to TRBJ2-2; D ambiguous. The CDR3 runs to 14 residues. Germline loops: CDR1 KGHDR, CDR2 SFDVKD. Trimming took off 4 bases at V and 1 base at J, with 6 bases between the two ends. CDR3 protein: CATSETRNTGELFF. The CDR3 region has the DNA TGTGCCACCAGTGAGACCCGGAACACCGGGGAGCTGTTTTTT.

J is TRBJ2-1 and V is TRBV4-1; 8 bases are a match to TRBD1. Germline CDR1 MGHRA, CDR2 YSYEKL. The CDR3 has 18 amino acids. V was clipped by 4 bases and J by 5 bases; unmatched bases: 16. In nucleotides, the CDR3 is TGCGCCAGCAGCCTCTCCCCCCTCCAGGGGGCATACGACAATGAGCAGTTCTTC. This sequence encodes CASSLSPLQGAYDNEQFF.

This clonotype was counted a few times. This chain joins TRBV2 and TRBJ1-6; 9 bases map to TRBD1. This CDR3 has 16 amino acids. V lost 6 bases and J lost 9; bases outside the gene matches: 12. Germline lookup yields CDR1 SNHLY and CDR2 FYNNEI. The CDR3 protein is CASSLLGQGSGSPLHF. In nucleotides, the CDR3 is TGTGCCAGCAGCCTTCTGGGACAGGGTAGCGGTTCACCCCTCCACTTT.

This clonotype was detected a few times. The V gene is TRBV12-3 or TRBV12-4, the J gene TRBJ1-1; D is undetermined. The CDR3 has 12 residues. The V end lost 7 bases, the J end lost 4 bases, and 10 bases lay between the germline ends. CDR3 sequence reads: CASMRRSTEAFF. In DNA, the CDR3 is TGTGCCAGCATGAGGAGGTCCACTGAAGCTTTCTTT.

The rearrangement uses TRBV6-1 and TRBJ2-7, with D possibly being TRBD1 (5 bases). CDR1 MNHNS and CDR2 SASEGT come from the germline V gene. The CDR3 has 15 amino acids. Trimming removed 4 bases at V and 0 bases at J, with 13 bases between. CDR3 protein: CASSGGGPNSYEQYF. For the CDR3, the DNA is TGTGCCAGCAGTGGGGGCGGCCCGAACTCCTACGAGCAGTACTTC.

CDR3 coding DNA: TGTGCCAGCAGACCGGGACAGGGAGAAACCTACGAGCAGTACTTC. This encodes CASRPGQGETYEQYF. The rearrangement links TRBV6-1 to TRBJ2-7; 9 bases map to TRBD1. Germline V gives CDR1 MNHNS, CDR2 SASEGT. This CDR3 is 15 amino acids long. The trim removed 6 bases at V and 2 bases at J, leaving 8 bases unmatched.

This clonotype has a handful of counts. The chain uses TRBV7-3 and TRBJ2-1, with D unresolved. The CDR3 spans 13 residues. Germline values: CDR1 SGHTA, CDR2 FQGTGA. V lost 6 bases and J 0 bases, leaving 6 bases between the germline ends. The CDR3 spells CASRPPSYNEQFF. DNA for the CDR3: TGTGCCAGCAGACCTCCCTCCTACAATGAGCAGTTCTTC. The whole variable domain, remainder taken from reference TRBV7-3 and TRBJ2-1, is GAGVSQTPSNKVTEKGKYVELRCDPISGHTALYWYRQSLGQGPEFLIYFQGTGAADDSGLPNDRFFAVRPEGSVSTLKIQRTERGDSAVYLCASRPPSYNEQFFGPGTRLTVL.

The CDR3 spells CASSSIHRDTYEQYF. CDR3 coding DNA: TGTGCCAGCAGCTCCATCCACAGGGATACCTACGAGCAGTACTTC. The rearrangement links TRBV11-2 to TRBJ2-7, with D perhaps matching TRBD1 (6 bases). The germline gives CDR1 SGHAT, CDR2 FQNNGV. This CDR3 comprises 15 residues. The V and J ends lost 4 bases and 2 bases respectively, with 15 bases between them.

The V call is TRBV15, the J call TRBJ2-7; D might be TRBD2 (6 bases). Trimming took off 3 bases at V and 9 bases at J, with 21 bases between the two ends. CDR1 is LNHNV, CDR2 YYDKDF, per germline (reference sequence). This CDR3 has 15 residues. The CDR3 here is CATSRSRDWLRGQYF. The CDR3 bases are TGTGCCACCAGCAGGTCTCGGGACTGGCTCCGCGGGCAGTACTTC.

This clonotype showed up just a few times. The chain recombines TRBV7-3 with TRBJ2-1, with D hard to call. V was cut by 0 bases and J by 4 bases, with 13 bases left in between. The CDR3 has 16 amino acids. Germline V CDR1 and CDR2: SGHTA, FQGTGA. CDR3 protein: CASSLTRTVLYNEQFF. The CDR3 coding sequence is TGTGCCAGCAGCTTAACAAGAACAGTTCTTTACAATGAGCAGTTCTTC.

This sequence joins TRBV5-5 and TRBJ2-3; D is perhaps TRBD2 (6 bases). Germline assignment: CDR1 SGHKS and CDR2 YYEKEE (reference sequence). The CDR3 is made up of 16 amino acids. Deletions cut 0 bases from V and 4 bases from J, with 15 bases between. The CDR3 nucleotides are TGTGCCAGCAGCTTGGACGCGGGACCGAGGGCAGATACGCAGTATTTT. Residues: CASSLDAGPRADTQYF.

This chain uses TRBV20-1 with TRBJ2-2, with TRBD2 identical over 12 bases. Germline V gene data show CDR1 as DFQATT and CDR2 as SNEGSKA (reference sequence). V trimming: 5 bases; J trimming: 9 bases; junction bases outside the gene matches: 10. The CDR3 is 15 residues long. CDR3 sequence (DNA): TGCAGTGCTCGACCCGGACTAGCGGGGAATCGGGAGCTGTTTTTT. Its translation: CSARPGLAGNRELFF.

The chain couples TRBV4-1 to TRBJ1-1; D not certain. Germline-derived CDR1 and CDR2 are MGHRA and YSYEKL. V was clipped by 1 base and J by 12 bases, with 9 bases between them. The CDR3 is 11 amino acids. CDR3 coding DNA: TGCGCCAGCAGCCAAGTGAGGAAGACTTTCTTT. It encodes CASSQVRKTFF.

V usage is TRBV25-1 and J usage is TRBJ2-1; D is unresolved. Germline V gene sequence: CDR1 MGHDK, CDR2 SYGVNS. The CDR3 runs to 14 residues. The V gene lost 3 bases and the J gene lost 1 base, with 7 bases spanning the gap. The chain's CDR3 is CASSDRPSYNEQFF. CDR3 bases: TGTGCCAGCAGTGACCGGCCTTCCTACAATGAGCAGTTCTTC.

The V and J genes are TRBV29-1 and TRBJ2-3; tentatively, D is TRBD2 (5 bases). The germline V gene has CDR1 SQVTM and CDR2 ANQGSEA. The CDR3 totals 13 residues. The V gene lost 1 base and the J gene lost 4 bases, with 9 bases spanning the gap. Here the CDR3 reads CSVEVDGADTQYF. CDR3 sequence (DNA): TGCAGCGTTGAAGTCGACGGGGCAGATACGCAGTATTTT.

This clonotype has a handful of counts. V usage is TRBV18 and J usage is TRBJ1-2; 7 nucleotides line up with TRBD1. The V and J ends lost 3 bases and 8 bases, in that order; junction bases with no gene match: 6. This CDR3 contains 13 residues. CDR1 KGHSH and CDR2 LQKENI come from the germline V gene. CDR3 sequence reads: CASSPLGQHGYTF. The CDR3 DNA sequence: TGTGCCAGCTCACCGTTGGGACAGCACGGCTACACCTTC.

Many counts were recorded for this clonotype. J is TRBJ2-1 and V is TRBV14; D possibly corresponds to TRBD1 (6 bases). Trimming removed 6 bases at V and 0 bases at J, with 15 bases between. This CDR3 region has 16 residues. From germline, CDR1 is SGHDN and CDR2 FVKESK. In DNA form, the CDR3 reads TGTGCCAGCAGTCAAAGGGGGTTGGGCTCCTACAATGAGCAGTTCTTC. Translating it yields CASSQRGLGSYNEQFF.

This chain joins TRBV12-3 or TRBV12-4 and TRBJ2-1; a weak D match, TRBD2 (6 bases). There are 11 residues in the CDR3. The V gene lost 5 bases and the J gene lost 14 bases, with 13 bases spanning the gap. The CDR3 sequence is CASSRDSEKFF. The DNA for the CDR3 is TGTGCCAGCAGTCGGGACTCGGAGAAGTTCTTC.

This clonotype was counted between two and nine times. V usage is TRBV20-1 and J usage is TRBJ2-7, with 9 bases fitting TRBD2. The V gene's germline CDR1 is DFQATT and CDR2 SNEGSKA (reference sequence). The CDR3 has 13 amino acids. The ends lost 6 bases at V and 5 bases at J; junction bases unmatched: 8. The CDR3 DNA reads as TGCAGTGCATTCCGACTAGCGGCTAACGAGCAGTACTTC. As protein: CSAFRLAANEQYF.

The genes are TRBV5-1 and TRBJ2-5; perhaps TRBD2 as D (6 bases). The V end was cut by 4 bases, the J end by 6 bases, with 16 bases between. Germline V gene data show CDR1 as SGHRS and CDR2 as YFSETQ. This CDR3 comprises 14 residues. CDR3 sequence reads: CASSRSGGEKTQYF. CDR3 bases: TGCGCCAGCAGCAGGAGCGGAGGGGAGAAGACCCAGTACTTC.

This clonotype has just a few counts. The chain combines TRBV5-1 with TRBJ2-6; D unclear. CDR3 size: 13 residues. Trimming left V 6 bases short and J 4 bases short, with 8 bases between. Germline CDR1 and CDR2: SGHRS and YFSETQ. The CDR3 DNA is TGCGCCAGCACAGGTCCAGGGGCCAACGTCCTGACTTTC. Translating it yields CASTGPGANVLTF.

The chain carries TRBV3-1 and TRBJ2-2; D gene ambiguous. The CDR3 has 16 residues. Germline loops: CDR1 LGHDT, CDR2 YNNKEL (reference sequence). The V end lost 0 bases, the J end lost 7 bases, and 15 bases lay between the germline ends. CDR3 nucleotides: TGTGCCAGCAGCCAAGAGTGGAGCGTTGACGGCGGGGAGCTGTTTTTT. This encodes CASSQEWSVDGGELFF.

The rearrangement joins TRBV20-1 to TRBJ1-2, with 7 bases that match TRBD1. The V gene's germline CDR1 is DFQATT and CDR2 SNEGSKA (reference sequence). V was pared by 1 base and J by 8 bases, with 16 bases of the junction left unmatched. The CDR3 sequence is 16 residues long. CDR3 bases: TGCAGTGCTAGAGCACCCCCGGACAGGACTAAGAGGGGCTACACCTTC. It encodes CSARAPPDRTKRGYTF.

A few counts support this clonotype. The CDR3 DNA sequence: TGTGCCAGCATTAGTTCCGACACCGGGGAGCTGTTTTTT. Translating gives CASISSDTGELFF. J is TRBJ2-2 and V is TRBV7-9, with unresolved D. V was shortened by 7 bases and J by 3 bases, with 9 bases between the two germline ends. From germline, CDR1 is SEHNR and CDR2 FQNEAQ (reference sequence). The CDR3 spans 13 residues.

The chain uses TRBV7-9 and TRBJ1-4; possible D gene TRBD1, 6 bases. The V end was cut by 1 base, the J end by 2 bases, with 11 bases between. Germline CDR1 reads SEHNR; CDR2 reads FQNEAQ (reference sequence). This CDR3 is 16 amino acids long. The CDR3: CASSLVLQGTNEKLFF. The CDR3 region has the DNA TGTGCCAGCAGCTTAGTTTTACAGGGCACTAATGAAAAACTGTTTTTT.